This note documents a single TCR beta chain sequence. This clone is a singleton in its sample. No antigen is known for it. Base qualities are not provided; no much larger clone lies one nucleotide away. The source of the sample is a study of blood T cell repertoires in COVID-19 (dated by TCRdb to 2020 to 2022). Regarding the research as a whole: The collaborator samples originated in the United States, Italy and Spain and spanned the acute and convalescent phases of COVID-19. The material from the prospective study consisted of cDNA or gDNA derived from T cells, B-cell-depleted T cells, or PBMCs. Deeply sampled blood TCRbeta repertoires from subjects exposed to, actively infected with, or recovered from COVID-19 were included in the dataset. The repertoires were released in a freely available public database intended as a resource for research on the immune response to SARS-CoV-2. The samples were drawn from the first 160 participants of the ongoing ImmuneRACE study and from over a thousand subjects provided by 6 global collaborators. A de-identified subject ID, COVID-19 status, age in years and sex were almost always included in the sample metadata. Where available, HLA class I and class II types were obtained from metadata supplied by the sample provider rather than from assay-based typing. Paper-wide results and their limitations: The quantity of clinical and demographic metadata differed by source and by participant and was supplied without curation.

TCRbeta CDR3 regions were amplified from genomic DNA by means of the immunoSEQ Assay, a bias-controlled multiplex PCR. Per the authors' processing: The number of nucleated cells in each sample was estimated by amplification of reference gene primers within the assay. Sequence reads were collapsed and filtered to measure the absolute abundance of every unique TCRbeta CDR3 rearrangement. Productive Simpson clonality was computed per sample as the square root of Simpson's diversity index over productive rearrangements. Not all clones reach the TCRdb copy of this immuneACCESS table, which keeps in-frame sequences only. Checked studies attribute under half of the gap to unresolved V genes and leave the rest unexplained. V, J and clone size were drawn from that table, and D and trimming were deduced from the DNA. The sample table contains tens of thousands of clones; only one count was recorded for around 87% of them. The biggest ten clones account for 8% of the sample.

Collaborating institutions collected whole blood in K2EDTA tubes following their own protocols. For TCRbeta analysis, collaborators shipped samples as frozen whole blood, isolated PBMCs, or DNA extracted from either of those sample types. The cysteine opens and the phenylalanine closes a CDR3 of 14 amino acids. This entry keeps only the CDR3 DNA: 42 bases, framed from base 1. V loses 6 bases, J loses 5 bases, and the germline ends lie 11 bases apart. Based on the germline V gene, the CDR1 and CDR2 sequences are ENHRY and SYGVKD. Input material: peripheral blood. Here the chain combines TRBV10-3 and TRBJ1-6; TRBD1 is a possible D gene, resting on 5 matching bases. The sequence was collected from a man older than 75 with active or convalescent COVID-19. This receptor has the CDR3 CAIRRGGDNSPLHF. The DNA sequence follows: TGTGCCATCAGAAGGGGTGGCGATAATTCACCCCTCCACTTT.